This T cell receptor beta chain was recorded in a study of T-cell reconstitution after alpha-beta-depleted transplantation in children. Library preparation (for TCRbeta) was performed with unique molecular identifiers. TCRdb reanalysed the PCR reads using MiXCR and keeps one entry per CDR3 protein. The sample consists of roughly 400,000 distinct CDR3 sequences, about a fifth of them appearing once. This TCR was sampled from a human donor who donated a stem cell graft to a child with acute myeloid leukemia. The specimen was PBMCs from the stem cell graft donor, collected from the stem cell graft.

The CDR3 here is CASSYSTGASWDYEQYF. CDR3 DNA sequence: TGTGCCAGCAGTTACTCTACAGGGGCAAGTTGGGACTACGAGCAGTACTTC. This chain links TRBV6-5 with TRBJ2-7; 7 nucleotides line up with TRBD1. J was trimmed by 3 bases and V by 0 bases; bases with no gene match: 11. The CDR3 contains 17 residues. Germline V gene data show CDR1 as MNHEY and CDR2 as SVGAGI.